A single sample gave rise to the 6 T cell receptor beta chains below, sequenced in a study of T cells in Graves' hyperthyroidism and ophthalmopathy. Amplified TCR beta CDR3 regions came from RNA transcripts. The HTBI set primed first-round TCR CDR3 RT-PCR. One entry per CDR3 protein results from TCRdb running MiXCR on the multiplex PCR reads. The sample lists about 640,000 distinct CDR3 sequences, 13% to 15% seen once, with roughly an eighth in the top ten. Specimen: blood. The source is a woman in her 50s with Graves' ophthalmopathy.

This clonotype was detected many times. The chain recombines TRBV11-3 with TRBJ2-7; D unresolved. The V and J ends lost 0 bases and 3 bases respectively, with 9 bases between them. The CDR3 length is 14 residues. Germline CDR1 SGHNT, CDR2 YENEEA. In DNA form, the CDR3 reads TGTGCCAGCAGCTTAGATGGGTTGGACTACGAGCAGTACTTC. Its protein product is CASSLDGLDYEQYF.

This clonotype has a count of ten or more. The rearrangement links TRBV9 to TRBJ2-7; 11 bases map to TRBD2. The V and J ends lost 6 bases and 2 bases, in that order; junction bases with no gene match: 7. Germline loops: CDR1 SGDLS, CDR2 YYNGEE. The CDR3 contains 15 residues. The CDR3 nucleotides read TGTGCCAGCACCCCCGGGACTAGCGGACCCTACGAGCAGTACTTC. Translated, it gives CASTPGTSGPYEQYF.

DNA of the CDR3: TGCGCCAGCAGCCAAGGGACTAGCGGGAAGCAGTACTTC. Protein: CASSQGTSGKQYF. The chain is built from TRBV4-1 and TRBJ2-7, with 12 bases matching TRBD2. The length of the CDR3 is 13 residues. Germline trimming cut 1 base from V and 8 bases from J; bases unmatched to any gene: 0. Germline CDR1 and CDR2: MGHRA and YSYEKL.

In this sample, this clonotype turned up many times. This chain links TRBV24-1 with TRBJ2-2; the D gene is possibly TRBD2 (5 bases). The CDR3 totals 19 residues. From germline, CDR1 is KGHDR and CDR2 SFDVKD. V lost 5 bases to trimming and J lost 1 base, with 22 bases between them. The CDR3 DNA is TGTGCCACCAGTGTTGGGCGGGTTATTAATTCCCTGAACACCGGGGAGCTGTTTTTT. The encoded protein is CATSVGRVINSLNTGELFF.

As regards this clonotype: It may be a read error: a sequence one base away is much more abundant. The CDR3 DNA reads TGTGCCAGCAGTCAGAGGACAGGGGGTGGAGAAAAACTGTTTTTT. Translated: CASSQRTGGGEKLFF. V usage is TRBV28 and J usage is TRBJ1-4, with 10 bases fitting TRBD1. Per the germline V gene, CDR1 is MDHEN and CDR2 is SYDVKM. This CDR3 comprises 15 residues. V lost 5 bases, J lost 8 bases, and 8 bases stayed unmatched.

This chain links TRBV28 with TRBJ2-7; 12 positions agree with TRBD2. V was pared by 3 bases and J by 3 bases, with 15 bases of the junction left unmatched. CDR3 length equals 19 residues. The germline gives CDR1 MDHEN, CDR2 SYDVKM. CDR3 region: CASSFIRTSGKHHDYEQYF. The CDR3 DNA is TGTGCCAGCAGTTTTATTCGGACTAGCGGGAAACACCACGACTACGAGCAGTACTTC.